The 31 T cell receptor beta chains reported below all come from one sample, sequenced in a study of OX40 agonist ivuxolimab in advanced cancers. TCRdb's copy holds only in-frame clones and misses some; the assay was immunoSEQ multiplex PCR. This sample has about 14,000 clones, with 82% found just once. This material consisted of CD4+ or CD8+ T cells sorted from blood, taken in a trial of the OX40 agonist ivuxolimab. These receptors originate from an adult with an advanced solid tumor such as melanoma, head and neck, liver or kidney cancer.

The chain is built from TRBV11-2 and TRBJ2-3; TRBD1 is a possible D gene (5 bases). CDR1 and CDR2 (germline): SGHAT, FQNNGV. CDR3 size: 15 residues. Trimming took off 3 bases at V and 5 bases at J, with 15 bases between the two ends. This CDR3 is CASSLVLRQIDTQYF. CDR3 coding DNA: TGTGCCAGCAGCTTGGTACTCCGACAGATAGATACGCAGTATTTT.

This clone was detected once. This chain links TRBV9 with TRBJ2-3, with 7 bases identical to TRBD2. The CDR3 has 15 amino acids. Trimming removed 4 bases from V and 0 bases from J; junction bases left unmatched: 5. Germline V CDR1 and CDR2: SGDLS, YYNGEE. The CDR3 region has the DNA TGTGCCAGCAGCCACGGGCGGGAGAGCACAGATACGCAGTATTTT. This encodes CASSHGRESTDTQYF.

V gene TRBV7-9 combines with J gene TRBJ1-2; D is uncertain. Trimming took 5 bases from V and 5 from J, leaving 15 bases between them. This CDR3 has 14 amino acids. CDR1 and CDR2 (germline): SEHNR, FQNEAQ (reference sequence). The CDR3, as DNA: TGTGCCAGCAGCCCCTACTCCAGCAAATATGGCTACACCTTC. Amino acids: CASSPYSSKYGYTF.

The rearrangement joins TRBV28 to TRBJ1-3; D is unresolved. Germline V gene lookup returns CDR1 MDHEN and CDR2 SYDVKM. This CDR3 is built from 15 residues. V was clipped by 3 bases and J by 0 bases, with 9 bases between them. The CDR3 coding sequence is TGTGCCAGCAGTTTGGAGTTTGGCTCTGGAAACACCATATATTTT. Protein: CASSLEFGSGNTIYF.

The chain carries TRBV2 and TRBJ2-7; possibly TRBD1 for D (5 bases). The CDR3 extends over 11 amino acids. With 9 bases removed from V and 3 bases from J, the gap between germline ends came to 9 bases. Germline lookup yields CDR1 SNHLY and CDR2 FYNNEI. CDR3 DNA sequence: TGTGCCAGTTCAGGGTACTACGAGCAGTACTTC. Amino acids: CASSGYYEQYF. The complete variable domain, with remaining parts taken from reference TRBV2 and TRBJ2-7, reads EPEVTQTPSHQVTQMGQEVILRCVPISNHLYFYWYRQILGQKVEFLVSFYNNEISEKSEIFDDQFSVERPDGSNFTLKIRSTKLEDSAMYFCASSGYYEQYFGPGTRLTVT.

The gene calls are TRBV4-3 and TRBJ2-7; either TRBD1 or TRBD2 may fit D (5 bases each). Germline CDR1 is LGHNA and CDR2 is YSLEER. V was cut by 4 bases and J by 7 bases, with 17 bases left in between. The CDR3 is made up of 14 amino acids. CDR3 nucleotide sequence: TGCGCCAGCAGCCCTCGGGACGGATGGTCGGAGCAGTACTTC. Translating gives CASSPRDGWSEQYF.

The V and J genes are TRBV28 and TRBJ1-3; D gene unclear. The CDR3 covers 14 residues. Germline CDR1 and CDR2: MDHEN and SYDVKM. Trimming stripped 3 bases from V and 4 bases from J, with 10 bases between. CDR3 DNA: TGTGCCAGCAGTTTTTGGGGTGGCGGAAACACCATATATTTT. This codes for CASSFWGGGNTIYF.

The V gene is TRBV30, the J gene TRBJ2-7; maybe TRBD2 (5 bases). Trimming removed 2 bases from V and 5 bases from J, with 10 bases in between. This CDR3 is built from 12 residues. Germline values: CDR1 GTSNPN, CDR2 SVGIG (reference sequence). CDR3 in amino acids: CAWSSLANEQYF. The CDR3 nucleotides read TGTGCCTGGAGTTCCCTAGCCAACGAGCAGTACTTC.

The chain employs TRBV19 and TRBJ2-2; 8 nucleotides agree with TRBD1. Germline CDR1 LNHDA, CDR2 SQIVND (reference sequence). CDR3 length: 15 residues. V trimming: 5 bases; J trimming: 7 bases; junction bases outside the gene matches: 9. The chain's CDR3 is CASSLNLRGRGELFF. CDR3 sequence (DNA): TGTGCCAGTAGTTTAAACCTCAGGGGGCGCGGGGAGCTGTTTTTT.

V and J are TRBV28 and TRBJ2-7; D ambiguous. The CDR3 sequence is 12 residues long. Germline V CDR1 and CDR2: MDHEN, SYDVKM. V dropped 5 bases and J dropped 0 bases, with 5 bases sitting between them. The CDR3 region has the DNA TGTGCCAGCAGTCCCTCCTCCTACGAGCAGTACTTC. This sequence encodes CASSPSSYEQYF.

The chain employs TRBV28 and TRBJ1-4; D is perhaps TRBD1 (5 bases). V dropped 2 bases and J dropped 7 bases, with 14 bases sitting between them. The CDR3 has 15 residues. From germline, CDR1 is MDHEN and CDR2 SYDVKM. CDR3: CASSLPGRFGEKLFF. In DNA form, the CDR3 reads TGTGCCAGCAGTTTACCGGGGCGTTTCGGTGAAAAACTGTTTTTT. The variable domain in full, with the rest retrieved from reference TRBV28 and TRBJ1-4, is DVKVTQSSRYLVKRTGEKVFLECVQDMDHENMFWYRQDPGLGLRLIYFSYDVKMKEKGDIPEGYSVSREKKERFSLILESASTNQTSMYLCASSLPGRFGEKLFFGSGTQLSVL.

The chain couples TRBV19 to TRBJ2-3; D not resolved. The CDR3 is 14 amino acids. Trimming took off 3 bases at V and 2 bases at J, with 9 bases between the two ends. Germline CDR1 and CDR2: LNHDA and SQIVND (reference sequence). CDR3 DNA sequence: TGTGCCAGTAGTATGGAAGGGTCCACAGATACGCAGTATTTT. This gives the protein CASSMEGSTDTQYF.

This CDR3 reads CASSYLRDRGLHTEAFF. In nucleotides, the CDR3 is TGTGCCAGCAGCTATCTCCGGGACAGGGGGCTCCACACTGAAGCTTTCTTT. The V call is TRBV28, the J call TRBJ1-1; TRBD1 matches 12 bases. Germline values: CDR1 MDHEN, CDR2 SYDVKM. V was pared by 6 bases and J by 3 bases, with 11 bases of the junction left unmatched. The CDR3 sequence is 17 residues long.

The chain is built from TRBV4-2 and TRBJ1-2; D might be TRBD1 (6 bases). The germline V and J ends were trimmed by 4 bases and 3 bases, with 15 bases remaining between them. Per germline, CDR1 LGHNA and CDR2 YNFKEQ. The CDR3 is 15 residues long. The CDR3 region has the DNA TGTGCCAGCAGCCCCCCAGGTGAGGGGGACTATGGCTACACCTTC. Protein product: CASSPPGEGDYGYTF.

This chain joins TRBV15 and TRBJ2-7; TRBD1 or TRBD2 may be the D gene (7 bases each). The CDR3 is made up of 15 amino acids. Trimming removed 1 base from V and 4 bases from J, with 14 bases in between. Germline CDR1 is LNHNV and CDR2 is YYDKDF (reference sequence). The CDR3 bases are TGTGCCACCAGCAGAGTTCCCAGGGGGGGTTACGAGCAGTACTTC. It yields the protein CATSRVPRGGYEQYF.

The chain is built from TRBV5-5 and TRBJ1-4; the D gene is possibly TRBD1 (6 bases). Looked up from germline, CDR1 is SGHKS and CDR2 is YYEKEE (reference sequence). Trimming stripped 5 bases from V and 4 bases from J, with 12 bases between. This CDR3 spans 14 amino acids. The CDR3 DNA reads as TGTGCCAGCAGGGTCGGGGGCGGTAATGAAAAACTGTTTTTT. Protein: CASRVGGGNEKLFF.

This clone was observed a few times. The chain uses TRBV6-1 and TRBJ1-4, with TRBD1 identical over 8 bases. The V segment lost 7 bases and the J segment 7 bases; nucleotides outside the gene matches: 5. The CDR3 length is 13 residues. Germline-derived CDR1 and CDR2 are MNHNS and SASEGT. CDR3 sequence reads: CASNGQGFEKLFF. The CDR3 coding sequence is TGTGCCAGCAATGGACAGGGATTTGAAAAACTGTTTTTT.

The gene calls are TRBV18 and TRBJ2-7; no definite D call. The CDR3 has 11 amino acids. Trimming cost V 2 bases and J 3 bases, with 2 bases left between them. The germline V gene encodes CDR1 KGHSH and CDR2 LQKENI. The CDR3 DNA sequence: TGTGCCAGCTCACCAGACTACGAGCAGTACTTC. This translates into CASSPDYEQYF.

The V call is TRBV10-3, the J call TRBJ1-5; D is unclear. Germline CDR1 and CDR2: ENHRY and SYGVKD. Trimming stripped 2 bases from V and 7 bases from J, with 15 bases between. The CDR3 is 15 residues long. CDR3 coding DNA: TGTGCCATCAGTGAGACGACCATGACAAACCAGCCCCAGCATTTT. This gives the protein CAISETTMTNQPQHF.

The rearrangement links TRBV6-1 to TRBJ2-2; 7 bases match TRBD1. This CDR3 has 16 residues. V gave up 2 bases and J gave up 1 base; unmatched junction bases: 4. The germline gives CDR1 MNHNS, CDR2 SASEGT. CDR3 sequence (DNA): TGTGCCAGCAGTGAACAGACAGGGCGGAACACCGGGGAGCTGTTTTTT. It yields the protein CASSEQTGRNTGELFF.

In this sample, this clone turned up a few times. The chain employs TRBV2 and TRBJ1-6; maybe TRBD1 (6 bases). The germline gives CDR1 SNHLY, CDR2 FYNNEI. The CDR3 contains 16 residues. The V end was cut by 4 bases, the J end by 5 bases, with 15 bases between. The CDR3 nucleotides are TGTGCCAGCAGTGGTCAGGGGCCAGCTGATAATTCACCCCTCCACTTT. This encodes CASSGQGPADNSPLHF.

V usage is TRBV27 and J usage is TRBJ1-5; tentative D call: TRBD1 (6 bases). The CDR3 spans 14 residues. With 2 bases removed from V and 6 bases from J, the gap between germline ends came to 11 bases. Germline V gene sequence: CDR1 MNHEY, CDR2 SMNVEV (reference sequence). The CDR3: CASSLGGVGQPQHF. CDR3 sequence (DNA): TGTGCCAGCAGTTTAGGGGGCGTGGGTCAGCCCCAGCATTTT.

J is TRBJ1-2 and V is TRBV4-1; tentative D call: TRBD1 (5 bases). This CDR3 comprises 15 residues. CDR1 is MGHRA, CDR2 YSYEKL, per germline. The ends were cut back, 0 bases at V and 6 bases at J, with 14 bases in the middle. The CDR3 reads CASSQDPTDPHGYTF. The DNA for the CDR3 is TGCGCCAGCAGCCAAGACCCGACAGACCCCCATGGCTACACCTTC.

The chain couples TRBV10-3 to TRBJ1-2; 7 nucleotides agree with TRBD1. V was clipped by 2 bases and J by 4 bases; unmatched bases: 4. The germline V gene encodes CDR1 ENHRY and CDR2 SYGVKD. CDR3 size: 14 residues. The CDR3 bases are TGTGCCATCAGTGAGCAGGGGGTGGGCTATGGCTACACCTTC. Amino acid sequence: CAISEQGVGYGYTF.

In DNA, the CDR3 is TGTGCCAGCAGCACCAGCAGGGGCCCTAGCAATCAGCCCCAGCATTTT. Translation: CASSTSRGPSNQPQHF. V is TRBV7-8 and J is TRBJ1-5, with D possibly TRBD1 on 6 matching bases. CDR1 SGHVS and CDR2 FQNEAQ come from the germline V gene. V lost 5 bases and J lost 0, with 14 bases in between. The CDR3 extends over 16 amino acids. Variable domain in full (rest from reference TRBV7-8 and TRBJ1-5): GAGVSQSPRYKVAKRGQDVALRCDPISGHVSLFWYQQALGQGPEFLTYFQNEAQLDKSGLPSDRFFAERPEGSVSTLKIQRTQQEDSAVYLCASSTSRGPSNQPQHFGDGTRLSIL.

The rearrangement uses TRBV11-2 and TRBJ1-5; a possible D gene is TRBD1 (5 bases). Germline assignment: CDR1 SGHAT and CDR2 FQNNGV. CDR3 length: 15 residues. V gave up 5 bases and J gave up 4 bases, with 15 bases separating them. CDR3 in amino acids: CASSAGRSTNQPQHF. CDR3 DNA sequence: TGTGCCAGCAGCGCGGGACGGAGTACAAATCAGCCCCAGCATTTT. The complete variable domain, with remaining parts taken from reference TRBV11-2 and TRBJ1-5, reads EAGVAQSPRYKIIEKRQSVAFWCNPISGHATLYWYQQILGQGPKLLIQFQNNGVVDDSQLPKDRFSAERLKGVDSTLKIQPAKLEDSAVYLCASSAGRSTNQPQHFGDGTRLSIL.

The rearrangement links TRBV15 to TRBJ2-5; D unresolved. V was clipped by 2 bases and J by 2 bases, with 12 bases between them. The germline CDR1 and CDR2 sequences are LNHNV and YYDKDF (reference sequence). CDR3 length: 15 amino acids. DNA of the CDR3: TGTGCCACCAGCAGACATCATGACGGACAAGAGACCCAGTACTTC. Protein sequence: CATSRHHDGQETQYF.

The V and J genes are TRBV6-5 and TRBJ2-2; a possible D gene is TRBD2 (6 bases). CDR1 and CDR2 (germline): MNHEY, SVGAGI. The V end lost 5 bases, the J end lost 3 bases, and 7 bases lay between the germline ends. CDR3 length: 13 amino acids. Here the CDR3 DNA reads TGTGCCAGCAGTCCGGGGGACACCGGGGAGCTGTTTTTT. Translation gives CASSPGDTGELFF.

This chain uses TRBV2 with TRBJ2-7; 7 nucleotides match TRBD1. CDR3 size: 13 residues. CDR1 and CDR2 from the germline V gene are SNHLY and FYNNEI. Trimming at V came to 6 bases and at J to 6 bases, leaving 8 bases not matched to a gene. The CDR3: CASREINRGEQYF. The CDR3, as DNA: TGTGCCAGCAGGGAGATCAACAGGGGCGAGCAGTACTTC.

V gene TRBV5-5 combines with J gene TRBJ1-5; possible D gene TRBD1, 6 bases. Germline V gene lookup returns CDR1 SGHKS and CDR2 YYEKEE (reference sequence). Trimming pared 3 bases from V and 5 bases from J, leaving 15 bases between. The CDR3 loop spans 15 amino acids. The CDR3 protein is CASSSSTGYHQPQHF. CDR3 DNA sequence: TGTGCCAGCAGCTCTAGCACAGGGTACCATCAGCCCCAGCATTTT. The entire variable domain, with the rest obtained from reference TRBV5-5 and TRBJ1-5, is as follows: DAGVTQSPTHLIKTRGQQVTLRCSPISGHKSVSWYQQVLGQGPQFIFQYYEKEERGRGNFPDRFSARQFPNYSSELNVNALLLGDSALYLCASSSSTGYHQPQHFGDGTRLSIL.

The chain uses TRBV27 and TRBJ2-7, with D perhaps matching TRBD2 (5 bases). V shed 5 bases and J shed 1 base, with 12 bases lying between them. From germline, CDR1 is MNHEY and CDR2 SMNVEV (reference sequence). The CDR3 has 14 residues. The CDR3 spells CASSPGDWSYEQYF. CDR3 nucleotides: TGTGCCAGCAGTCCCGGGGATTGGTCCTACGAGCAGTACTTC.